This T cell receptor beta chain was sequenced for a study of OX40 agonist ivuxolimab in advanced cancers. Study in general: Cancers in dose escalation were hepatocellular, melanoma, renal cell and head and neck. Partial responses occurred in three patients (one hepatocellular carcinoma, two cutaneous melanoma). Study-level findings and limits: Low clonal expansion, among the lowest seen, marked partial responders at 0.1-3.0 mg/kg.

Trimming removed 0 bases at V and 1 base at J, with 3 bases between. Germline V CDR1 and CDR2: SGHAT, FQNNGV. The CDR3 consists of 13 residues. Here immunoSEQ multiplex PCR was the method, and the copy in TCRdb shows in-frame clones only, minus some. This sample has 54,000 or so clones, with 80% found just once. The count of this clone is one. The antigen remains unidentified. The timepoints at which blood was sampled were baseline, cycle 4 day 1, and cycle 7 day 1. This chain connects TRBV11-2 to TRBJ1-1; D not certain. The material was CD4+ or CD8+ T cells sorted from blood, obtained in a trial of the OX40 agonist ivuxolimab. This receptor was identified in an adult with an advanced solid tumor such as melanoma, head and neck, liver or kidney cancer. The CDR3 sequence: CASSLDKNTEAFF. The CDR3 DNA reads as TGTGCCAGCAGCTTAGATAAGAACACTGAAGCTTTCTTT. The full variable domain, rest sourced from reference TRBV11-2 and TRBJ1-1, is EAGVAQSPRYKIIEKRQSVAFWCNPISGHATLYWYQQILGQGPKLLIQFQNNGVVDDSQLPKDRFSAERLKGVDSTLKIQPAKLEDSAVYLCASSLDKNTEAFFGQGTRLTVV.